The 30 T cell receptor beta chains below come from one sample, sequenced in a study of blood T cells in healthy people across ages. A J-beta primer mix and a sample-barcoded 5' primer were used in a second PCR of roughly 7 to 12 cycles. TCRdb re-called the 5' RACE reads with MiXCR, one entry per CDR3 protein. In the table there are 540,000 or so distinct CDR3 sequences, about 25% of which are singletons. The specimen sequenced was blood. These receptors came from a woman aged 65 to 85 in good health.

The V call is TRBV29-1, the J call TRBJ2-3; 8 positions agree with TRBD1. This CDR3 has 14 residues. Per the germline V gene, CDR1 is SQVTM and CDR2 is ANQGSEA. Trimming cost V 4 bases and J 4 bases; bases outside gene matches: 7. The CDR3 loop is CSVAGGWGADTQYF. CDR3 nucleotides: TGCAGCGTTGCAGGGGGCTGGGGCGCAGATACGCAGTATTTT.

This chain uses TRBV6-1 with TRBJ2-3, with D possibly being TRBD1 or TRBD2 (5 bases each). The germline V and J ends were trimmed by 5 bases and 0 bases, with 12 bases remaining between them. Germline loops: CDR1 MNHNS, CDR2 SASEGT. The CDR3 is made up of 15 amino acids. The CDR3 DNA follows: TGTGCCAGCAGTCCCCGGGACCGCAGCACAGATACGCAGTATTTT. Protein: CASSPRDRSTDTQYF.

V usage is TRBV29-1 and J usage is TRBJ1-2; TRBD1 aligns across 9 bases. Germline V gene lookup returns CDR1 SQVTM and CDR2 ANQGSEA. CDR3 length: 14 residues. The J segment lost 7 bases and the V segment lost 6 bases, leaving 12 bases of the junction unmatched. The CDR3 DNA reads TGCAGCGTAACGGACACGGGACAGGGATTTGGCTACACCTTC. Protein sequence: CSVTDTGQGFGYTF.

The CDR3 coding sequence is TGTGCCAGCAGCTCATCCGGAGGAGCTGCAACTAATGAAAAACTGTTTTTT. Amino acids: CASSSSGGAATNEKLFF. The chain joins TRBV7-2 to TRBJ1-4; the D is unclear. V lost 4 bases and J 0 bases, leaving 15 bases between the germline ends. The CDR3 is 17 amino acids. Germline values: CDR1 SGHTA, CDR2 FQGNSA. Based on the CDR3 plus reference TRBV7-2 and TRBJ1-4, the full variable domain is GAGVSQSPSNKVTEKGKDVELRCDPISGHTALYWYRQSLGQGLEFLIYFQGNSAPDKSGLPSDRFSAERTGGSVSTLTIQRTQQEDSAVYLCASSSSGGAATNEKLFFGSGTQLSVL.

This clonotype was seen a few times. This rearrangement joins TRBV7-2 to TRBJ2-1; D gene ambiguous. The V gene lost 6 bases and the J gene lost 2 bases, with 5 bases spanning the gap. The CDR3 is 12 residues long. Germline V gene sequence: CDR1 SGHTA, CDR2 FQGNSA. The CDR3 bases are TGTGCCAGCAGTTCAACCTACAATGAGCAGTTCTTC. Its protein is CASSSTYNEQFF.

The chain recombines TRBV4-1 with TRBJ1-1; 9 bases fit TRBD1. Germline lookup yields CDR1 MGHRA and CDR2 YSYEKL. V lost 4 bases to trimming and J lost 9 bases; unmatched junction nucleotides: 9. The length of the CDR3 is 14 residues. The CDR3 bases are TGCGCCAGCAGCCCCCCGGGACAGGGCGTTCAAGCTTTCTTT. Translation: CASSPPGQGVQAFF.

The genes are TRBV6-1 and TRBJ2-2, with D perhaps matching TRBD1 (6 bases). Germline V lookup: CDR1 MNHNS, CDR2 SASEGT. V lost 2 bases and J 7 bases, leaving 20 bases between the germline ends. CDR3 length: 17 residues. The CDR3 DNA follows: TGTGCCAGCAGTGAAATCTGGACAGCCCTAGGGAGCGGGGAGCTGTTTTTT. Translation gives CASSEIWTALGSGELFF.

This clonotype has a handful of counts. This chain uses TRBV6-5 with TRBJ1-2; D ambiguous. The germline V gene encodes CDR1 MNHEY and CDR2 SVGAGI. V was shortened by 5 bases and J by 7 bases, with 8 bases between the two germline ends. The CDR3 covers 11 residues. The CDR3 region has the DNA TGTGCCAGCAGTGGCGGGGTTGGCTACACCTTC. This encodes CASSGGVGYTF.

This clonotype has just a few counts. V is TRBV2 and J is TRBJ2-5, with D perhaps TRBD1 (6 bases). This CDR3 comprises 15 residues. The V gene's germline CDR1 is SNHLY and CDR2 FYNNEI. Between the trimmed V and J ends, which lost 3 bases and 5 bases, there was a span of 16 bases. The CDR3 loop reads CASSDRTAIRETQYF. In DNA form, the CDR3 reads TGTGCCAGCAGTGATAGGACAGCGATTAGGGAGACCCAGTACTTC. Supplemented by reference TRBV2 and TRBJ2-5, the full variable domain reads EPEVTQTPSHQVTQMGQEVILRCVPISNHLYFYWYRQILGQKVEFLVSFYNNEISEKSEIFDDQFSVERPDGSNFTLKIRSTKLEDSAMYFCASSDRTAIRETQYFGPGTRLLVL.

In regard to this clonotype: The CDR3 carries no conserved terminal phenylalanine or tryptophan, so it likely arises from a read error. The genes are TRBV4-3 and TRBJ2-1; possibly TRBD1 for D (6 bases). The CDR3 length is 16 residues. CDR1 and CDR2 from the germline V gene are LGHNA and YSLEER. The ends were cut back, 0 bases at V and 7 bases at J, with 16 bases in the middle. CDR3 residues: CASSQDWQGPLNEQFL. CDR3 in DNA: TGCGCCAGCAGCCAAGATTGGCAGGGGCCATTGAATGAGCAGTTCCTC.

The chain combines TRBV29-1 with TRBJ2-1; a weak D match, TRBD2 (5 bases). The germline gives CDR1 SQVTM, CDR2 ANQGSEA. This CDR3 comprises 15 residues. V was pared by 3 bases and J by 3 bases, with 15 bases between. This chain's CDR3 is CSVEARAVVYNEQFF. The CDR3 nucleotides read TGCAGCGTTGAGGCCCGAGCGGTGGTCTACAATGAGCAGTTCTTC.

The V call is TRBV6-2 or TRBV6-3, the J call TRBJ2-1; 8 bases map to TRBD2. The CDR3 loop spans 17 amino acids. Germline CDR1 and CDR2: MNHEY and SVGEGT. J gave up 2 bases and V 3 bases, and 9 bases lay outside the gene matches. The CDR3 DNA reads as TGTGCCAGCAGTTATTCCCTACTAGCGGCTCCCTACAATGAGCAGTTCTTC. Amino acid sequence: CASSYSLLAAPYNEQFF.

There are a few counts of this clonotype. The J gene is TRBJ2-3, the V gene TRBV29-1, with D hard to call. V gave up 6 bases and J gave up 4 bases, with 8 bases separating them. This CDR3 is built from 11 residues. CDR1 SQVTM and CDR2 ANQGSEA come from the germline V gene. CDR3 in amino acids: CSVRLSDTQYF. The DNA for the CDR3 is TGCAGCGTGCGGTTGTCAGATACGCAGTATTTT.

This clonotype has just a few counts. At one end, the junction sequence differs from germline, possibly due to a read error. The chain couples TRBV6-2 or TRBV6-3 to TRBJ2-5; 7 positions agree with TRBD2. CDR3 size: 13 residues. The germline V gene has CDR1 MNHEY and CDR2 SVGEGT. The CDR3 DNA is TGTGCCAGCAGTTACTCGGCTAGCGGTGTTAAGTTCTTC. Amino acids: CASSYSASGVKFF.

The chain links TRBV12-3 or TRBV12-4 to TRBJ1-4; D is unclear. The CDR3 totals 13 residues. Trimming cost V 8 bases and J 11 bases, with 18 bases left between them. The CDR3: CASGNMGREKLFF. DNA of the CDR3: TGTGCCAGCGGGAATATGGGTAGGGAGAAACTGTTTTTT.

This clonotype has more than one count but fewer than ten. Compared with germline, one end of the junction differs, possibly owing to a read error. The chain combines TRBV27 with TRBJ1-2; D remains unclear. This CDR3 region has 13 residues. Germline assignment: CDR1 MNHEY and CDR2 SMNVEV (reference sequence). The CDR3, as DNA: TGTGCCACCAGTCAAACGGGAGCATATGGCTACACCTTC. As protein: CATSQTGAYGYTF.

V and J are TRBV4-2 and TRBJ1-1; D is uncertain. The CDR3 consists of 14 residues. From germline, CDR1 is LGHNA and CDR2 YNFKEQ. Trimming left V 4 bases short and J 0 bases short, with 9 bases between. CDR3 DNA sequence: TGTGCCAGCAGCCCCCCCACAGTGAACACTGAAGCTTTCTTT. It codes for CASSPPTVNTEAFF.

The V and J genes are TRBV10-3 and TRBJ2-3; TRBD2 aligns across 7 bases. The CDR3 covers 14 residues. The V segment lost 8 bases and the J segment 1 base; nucleotides outside the gene matches: 6. CDR1 is ENHRY, CDR2 SYGVKD, per germline. This CDR3 reads CAIQGLSGTDTQYF. CDR3 DNA sequence: TGTGCCATCCAGGGACTATCTGGCACAGATACGCAGTATTTT.

The chain links TRBV19 to TRBJ1-5; D unclear. Between the trimmed V and J ends, which lost 3 bases and 7 bases, there was a span of 10 bases. Germline CDR1 and CDR2: LNHDA and SQIVND (reference sequence). The CDR3 loop spans 13 amino acids. CDR3 residues: CASSISPGQPQHF. The DNA of the CDR3 is TGTGCCAGTAGTATTTCCCCAGGCCAGCCCCAGCATTTT.

The chain employs TRBV4-3 and TRBJ2-3; D remains ambiguous. Per the germline V gene, CDR1 is LGHNA and CDR2 is YSLEER. The V end was cut by 4 bases, the J end by 1 base, with 18 bases between. This CDR3 has 17 amino acids. The CDR3 DNA reads as TGCGCCAGCAGCCCAGGAAACGATCCACTCGGCACAGATACGCAGTATTTT. Protein product: CASSPGNDPLGTDTQYF.

This clonotype showed up just a few times. The chain uses TRBV7-2 and TRBJ2-7; D perhaps matches TRBD2 (6 bases). There are 15 residues in the CDR3. V was trimmed by 5 bases and J by 0 bases, leaving 14 bases between them. CDR1 and CDR2 from the germline V gene are SGHTA and FQGNSA. The CDR3 region is CASSPRAGSSYEQYF. CDR3 sequence (DNA): TGTGCCAGCAGCCCAAGGGCGGGGAGCTCCTACGAGCAGTACTTC.

The table lists this clonotype with a few counts. J is TRBJ2-1 and V is TRBV21-1. TRBV21-1 is shown as a pseudogene. This CDR3 region has 14 residues. As DNA, the CDR3 is TGTGCCAGCAGCTCTTGCCTATCTTGGGGTGAGCAGTTCTTC. It codes for CASSSCLSWGEQFF.

The sample holds a few counts of this clonotype. The chain employs TRBV5-1 and TRBJ2-7; TRBD1 might be the D (6 bases). The CDR3 extends over 16 amino acids. Germline-derived CDR1 and CDR2 are SGHRS and YFSETQ. The V end lost 4 bases, the J end lost 0 bases, and 17 bases lay between the germline ends. The CDR3 coding sequence is TGCGCCAGCAGCCGGAGGACAGACAGCAGCTCCTACGAGCAGTACTTC. It codes for CASSRRTDSSSYEQYF. The whole variable domain, filled in from reference TRBV5-1 and TRBJ2-7, reads KAGVTQTPRYLIKTRGQQVTLSCSPISGHRSVSWYQQTPGQGLQFLFEYFSETQRNKGNFPGRFSGRQFSNSRSEMNVSTLELGDSALYLCASSRRTDSSSYEQYFGPGTRLTVT.

The chain combines TRBV12-3 or TRBV12-4 with TRBJ1-2; perhaps TRBD1 as D (5 bases). The CDR3 has 15 amino acids. The V and J ends lost 6 bases and 2 bases respectively, with 16 bases between them. In nucleotides, the CDR3 is TGTGCCAGCAGCGTAGCCGGGACTGTAAACTATGGCTACACCTTC. It translates to CASSVAGTVNYGYTF.

The rearrangement uses TRBV6-2 or TRBV6-3 and TRBJ2-7, with a possible D match to TRBD1 (5 bases). This CDR3 spans 14 amino acids. CDR1 and CDR2 (germline): MNHEY, SVGEGT. V lost 0 bases and J lost 4, with 10 bases in between. The CDR3 DNA reads as TGTGCCAGCAGTTACTCGCAGGGTACGTACGAGCAGTACTTC. Protein product: CASSYSQGTYEQYF.

The CDR3 DNA is TGTGCCAGCAGCGAGACTAGCGGGAGGGCCGGTGAGCAGTTCTTC. Translating it yields CASSETSGRAGEQFF. The chain joins TRBV7-2 to TRBJ2-1, with 14 bases lining up with TRBD2. This CDR3 has 15 residues. The V segment lost 5 bases and the J segment 9 bases; nucleotides outside the gene matches: 6. Germline assignment: CDR1 SGHTA and CDR2 FQGNSA.

The V and J genes are TRBV20-1 and TRBJ2-2, with D possibly TRBD2 on 7 matching bases. V was clipped by 3 bases and J by 3 bases, with 11 bases between them. The CDR3 runs to 14 residues. Looked up from germline, CDR1 is DFQATT and CDR2 is SNEGSKA (reference sequence). CDR3 protein: CSARRGLDTGELFF. The CDR3 nucleotides are TGCAGTGCTAGGCGGGGGCTAGACACCGGGGAGCTGTTTTTT.

A few counts support this clonotype. One junction end does not reproduce the germline sequence, and a read error may be involved. The chain couples TRBV18 to TRBJ2-5; perhaps TRBD2 as D (5 bases). The CDR3 covers 14 residues. Germline loops: CDR1 KGHSH, CDR2 LQKENI. The CDR3 protein is CASSPLRDQETLYF. The DNA of the CDR3 is TGTGCCAGCTCCCCTCTCCGGGATCAAGAGACCCTGTACTTC.

This clonotype has a count of ten or more. This chain connects TRBV7-8 to TRBJ1-2; the match to TRBD1 covers 10 bases. With V trimmed by 4 bases and J by 0 bases, 8 bases remained unmatched. The CDR3 loop spans 17 amino acids. The germline CDR1 and CDR2 sequences are SGHVS and FQNEAQ. CDR3 nucleotide sequence: TGTGCCAGCAGCTCCGGACAGGGGGACCCTACTAACTATGGCTACACCTTC. Translation gives CASSSGQGDPTNYGYTF.

The chain has TRBV20-1 and TRBJ2-4; 8 bases agree with TRBD2. The junction had 8 bases not matched to a gene; V was cut back by 3 bases and J by 4 bases. Germline V gene sequence: CDR1 DFQATT, CDR2 SNEGSKA (reference sequence). The CDR3 has 15 amino acids. CDR3 bases: TGCAGTGCTAGCCCCGTCACGGGGGGGAAAAACATTCAGTACTTC. It yields the protein CSASPVTGGKNIQYF.